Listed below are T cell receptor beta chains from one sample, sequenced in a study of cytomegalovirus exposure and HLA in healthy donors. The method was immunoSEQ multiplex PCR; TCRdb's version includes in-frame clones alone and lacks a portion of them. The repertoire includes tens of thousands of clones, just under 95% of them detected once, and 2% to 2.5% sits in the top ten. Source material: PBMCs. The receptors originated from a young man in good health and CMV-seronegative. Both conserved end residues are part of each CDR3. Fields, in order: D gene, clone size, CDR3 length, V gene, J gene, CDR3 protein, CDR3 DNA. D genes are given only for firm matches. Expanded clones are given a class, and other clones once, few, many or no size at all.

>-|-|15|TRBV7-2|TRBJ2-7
CASSLRGGDSYEQYF
TGTGCCAGCAGCTTACGCGGCGGGGACTCCTACGAGCAGTACTTC
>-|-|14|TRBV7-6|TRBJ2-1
CASSPSTAHNEQFF
TGTGCCAGCAGCCCATCGACAGCTCACAATGAGCAGTTCTTC
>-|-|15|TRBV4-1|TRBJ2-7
CASSSDDSTRYEQYF
TGCGCCAGCAGTTCCGACGACAGCACTCGCTACGAGCAGTACTTC
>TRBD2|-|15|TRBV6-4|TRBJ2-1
CASSDLAGSYNEQFF
TGTGCCAGCAGTGACCTAGCGGGAAGCTACAATGAGCAGTTCTTC
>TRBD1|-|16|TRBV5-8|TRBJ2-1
CASSGYPGQGSGEQFF
TGTGCCAGCAGCGGCTACCCGGGACAGGGGAGCGGTGAGCAGTTCTTC
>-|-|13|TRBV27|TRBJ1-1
CASSRQKNTEAFF
TGTGCCAGCAGCAGACAGAAGAACACTGAAGCTTTCTTT
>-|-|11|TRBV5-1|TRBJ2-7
CASSSTYEQYF
TGCGCCAGCAGCTCCACTTACGAGCAGTACTTC
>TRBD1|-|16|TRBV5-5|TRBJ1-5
CASRPDLTGANQPQHF
TGTGCCAGCAGGCCCGATTTGACAGGGGCTAATCAGCCCCAGCATTTT
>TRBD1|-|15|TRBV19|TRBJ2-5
CASSPSGTGRETQYF
TGTGCCAGTAGTCCAAGTGGGACAGGGCGAGAGACCCAGTACTTC
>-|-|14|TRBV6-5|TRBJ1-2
CASSYQPRDYGYTF
TGTGCCAGCAGTTACCAACCACGCGACTATGGCTACACCTTC
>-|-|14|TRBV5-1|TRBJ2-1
CASSRHRVRTEQFF
TGCGCCAGCAGCCGACACAGGGTGCGAACCGAGCAGTTCTTC
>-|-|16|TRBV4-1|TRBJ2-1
CASSQGHGTSYNEQFF
TGCGCCAGCAGCCAGGGTCACGGGACTTCCTACAATGAGCAGTTCTTC
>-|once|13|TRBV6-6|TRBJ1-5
CASSGQSNQPQHF
TGTGCCAGCAGCGGACAGTCTAATCAGCCCCAGCATTTT
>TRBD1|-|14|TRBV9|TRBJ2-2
CASSVRDSEGELFF
TGTGCCAGCAGCGTCCGGGACAGCGAGGGGGAGCTGTTTTTT
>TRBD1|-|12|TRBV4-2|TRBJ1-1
CASSQTGKGAFF
TGTGCCAGCAGCCAGACAGGGAAGGGAGCTTTCTTT
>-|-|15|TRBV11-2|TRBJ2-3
CASSLGAGGTDTQYF
TGTGCCAGCAGCTTAGGAGCAGGGGGCACAGATACGCAGTATTTT